Below are 19 T cell receptor beta chains sequenced from a single sample in a study of molecular identifiers for immune sequencing clone quantification. Using its own MiXCR run on the PCR reads, TCRdb lists one record per CDR3 protein. Of about half a million distinct CDR3 sequences detected, roughly 26% appear once; the ten largest clones hold 0.7% to 0.9%. The sequencing sample was made of naive CD8+ T cells from blood, with Jurkat cell RNA spiked in. Subset specified: FACS-sorted CD8+CD4-CCR7+CD45RA+ naive T cells. The receptors were gathered from a human donor in good health. Some libraries in this study had Jurkat cell RNA spiked in.

To note about this clonotype: A read error may account for a junction end that differs from germline. The chain joins TRBV7-9 to TRBJ2-7; tentatively, D is TRBD1 (5 bases). CDR3 length: 15 amino acids. Germline values: CDR1 SEHNR, CDR2 FQNEAQ (reference sequence). CDR3 sequence (DNA): TGTGCCAGCAGCTTGGGGCAGGGTAAATCGTACGAGCAGTGCTTC. This sequence encodes CASSLGQGKSYEQCF.

The J gene is TRBJ1-4, the V gene TRBV29-1; D not resolved. Germline assignment: CDR1 SQVTM and CDR2 ANQGSEA. V lost 8 bases and J 7 bases, leaving 11 bases between the germline ends. The CDR3 spans 11 residues. DNA of the CDR3: TGCAGCACTGGGGAGGGTGAAAAACTGTTTTTT. Amino acids: CSTGEGEKLFF.

This clonotype was recorded a few times. This chain connects TRBV19 to TRBJ2-7; D tentatively fits TRBD1 or TRBD2 (5 bases each). The CDR3 is 14 residues long. V was clipped by 1 base and J by 0 bases, with 7 bases between them. CDR1 and CDR2 (germline): LNHDA, SQIVND (reference sequence). The CDR3 region has the DNA TGTGCCAGTAGTATAGGAGGGGACTCCTACGAGCAGTACTTC. Amino acid sequence: CASSIGGDSYEQYF.

There are a few counts of this clonotype. The chain uses TRBV20-1 and TRBJ1-1, with no clear D. Germline assignment: CDR1 DFQATT and CDR2 SNEGSKA (reference sequence). The CDR3 sequence is 15 residues long. The V and J ends lost 4 bases and 3 bases respectively, with 18 bases between them. In DNA, the CDR3 is TGCAGTGCTATCGGGTTGGAAGACTTGGACACTGAAGCTTTCTTT. It is translated as CSAIGLEDLDTEAFF.

A few counts support this clonotype. The chain joins TRBV29-1 to TRBJ2-1; D possibly corresponds to TRBD2 (6 bases). With 7 bases removed from V and 5 bases from J, the gap between germline ends came to 15 bases. CDR3 length: 13 amino acids. Germline CDR1 SQVTM, CDR2 ANQGSEA. In DNA form, the CDR3 reads TGCAGCGACACCCGGGACTCAGACAATGAGCAGTTCTTC. Translated: CSDTRDSDNEQFF.

The sample holds many counts of this clonotype. The V call is TRBV4-3, the J call TRBJ2-7; 9 bases fit TRBD1. Germline-derived CDR1 and CDR2 are LGHNA and YSLEER. The CDR3 sequence is 15 residues long. Unmatched junction bases numbered 7, after V lost 0 bases and J lost 7 bases. The CDR3 region is CASSQDLGQGLEQYF. In DNA form, the CDR3 reads TGCGCCAGCAGCCAAGACCTCGGACAGGGGTTAGAGCAGTACTTC.

This clonotype was observed a handful of times. The V gene is TRBV7-6, the J gene TRBJ1-1; D remains ambiguous. Trimming took 6 bases from V and 2 from J, leaving 13 bases between them. There are 14 residues in the CDR3. CDR1 is SGHVS, CDR2 FNYEAQ, per germline. The CDR3 DNA reads TGTGCCAGCAGTCAATCTTCAGGAAACACTGAAGCTTTCTTT. Translation gives CASSQSSGNTEAFF.

This clonotype was recorded at least ten times. The chain employs TRBV29-1 and TRBJ2-7; D possibly corresponds to TRBD1 (6 bases). Germline values: CDR1 SQVTM, CDR2 ANQGSEA. This CDR3 is built from 12 residues. V was cut by 8 bases and J by 1 base, with 12 bases left in between. The CDR3: CSTRGQSYEQYF. The DNA of the CDR3 is TGCAGCACAAGAGGACAGTCCTACGAGCAGTACTTC.

The CDR3 nucleotides read TGCGCCAGCAGCTTAAACCGGGACAGGGTAGCGGTGACCCAGTACTTC. Amino acids: CASSLNRDRVAVTQYF. The rearrangement links TRBV5-1 to TRBJ2-5; 9 positions agree with TRBD1. Germline loops: CDR1 SGHRS, CDR2 YFSETQ. The length of the CDR3 is 16 residues. The J segment lost 7 bases and the V segment lost 2 bases, leaving 12 bases of the junction unmatched.

This sequence joins TRBV12-3 or TRBV12-4 and TRBJ2-7, with D hard to call. The V end lost 0 bases, the J end lost 7 bases, and 10 bases lay between the germline ends. The CDR3 is 13 residues long. In nucleotides, the CDR3 is TGTGCCAGCAGTTTAGCGGTTCCGGTGGAGCAGTACTTC. It specifies CASSLAVPVEQYF.

On this clonotype: Because the CDR3 is missing its conserved closing phenylalanine or tryptophan, this is likely a read error. This chain joins TRBV20-1 and TRBJ1-3; no clear D. Germline CDR1 DFQATT, CDR2 SNEGSKA (reference sequence). The CDR3 sequence is 13 residues long. Trimming pared 5 bases from V and 3 bases from J, leaving 11 bases between. CDR3 amino acids: CSARVVNGNTIYL. In nucleotides, the CDR3 is TGCAGTGCTCGAGTGGTGAATGGAAACACCATATATCTT.

This clonotype was picked up many times. This sequence joins TRBV6-2 or TRBV6-3 and TRBJ2-5, with D possibly being TRBD1 or TRBD2 (5 bases each). Germline-derived CDR1 and CDR2 are MNHEY and SVGEGT. V gave up 2 bases and J gave up 5 bases, with 9 bases separating them. The CDR3 is 13 residues long. CDR3 DNA sequence: TGTGCCAGCAGTTACGGGACCCTCGAGACCCAGTACTTC. Translation gives CASSYGTLETQYF.

The rearrangement uses TRBV27 and TRBJ2-7, with D possibly matching TRBD1 (5 bases). The V and J ends lost 1 base and 1 base respectively, with 8 bases between them. The CDR3 runs 14 residues. Germline V CDR1 and CDR2: MNHEY, SMNVEV (reference sequence). The CDR3 DNA follows: TGTGCCAGCAGTTTATGGGCAGGGTCCTACGAGCAGTACTTC. The encoded protein is CASSLWAGSYEQYF.

This chain joins TRBV20-1 and TRBJ2-3; 9 nucleotides match TRBD2. V lost 0 bases, J lost 5 bases, and 6 bases stayed unmatched. CDR1 DFQATT and CDR2 SNEGSKA come from the germline V gene (reference sequence). The CDR3 consists of 15 residues. The DNA of the CDR3 is TGCAGTGCTAGAGAGGGACTAGCCCCTCTAGATACGCAGTATTTT. Protein product: CSAREGLAPLDTQYF.

This chain connects TRBV27 to TRBJ2-3; D gene uncertain. The CDR3 has 15 residues. V was trimmed by 5 bases and J by 1 base, leaving 13 bases between them. The germline CDR1 and CDR2 sequences are MNHEY and SMNVEV (reference sequence). The chain's CDR3 is CASSPLGCGTDTQYF. CDR3 in DNA: TGTGCCAGCAGTCCCCTTGGCTGCGGCACAGATACGCAGTATTTT.

V and J are TRBV4-2 and TRBJ2-7; 10 positions agree with TRBD2. The CDR3 consists of 14 residues. V was clipped by 4 bases and J by 6 bases; unmatched bases: 6. CDR1 is LGHNA and CDR2 is YNFKEQ in the germline V gene. The CDR3 is CASSPGLAVSEQYF. DNA of the CDR3: TGTGCCAGCAGCCCCGGACTAGCGGTTTCCGAGCAGTACTTC.

Remarks on this clonotype: This may be a read error: a much more frequent sequence differs by one nucleotide. The chain has TRBV7-2 and TRBJ2-7; the match to TRBD2 covers 7 bases. In germline, CDR1 is SGHTA, CDR2 FQGNSA. The CDR3 runs to 15 residues. The ends lost 8 bases at V and 2 bases at J; junction bases unmatched: 12. CDR3 DNA sequence: TGTGCCAGCGGCATCGTAGCGGGCGGTACCTACGAGCAGTACTTC. This sequence encodes CASGIVAGGTYEQYF.

The V gene is TRBV29-1, the J gene TRBJ2-5; D not certain. The CDR3 covers 17 residues. The germline CDR1 and CDR2 sequences are SQVTM and ANQGSEA. V was cut by 0 bases and J by 1 base, with 18 bases left in between. CDR3 DNA: TGCAGCGTTGAAGATCTGGTAAAGGGAAGAGGCCAAGAGACCCAGTACTTC. Translation: CSVEDLVKGRGQETQYF.

This clonotype was seen at least ten times. The chain recombines TRBV27 with TRBJ2-7, with 11 bases matching TRBD2. The CDR3 spans 14 residues. The V gene end was trimmed by 6 bases and the J gene end by 6 bases; junction bases not matched to a gene: 7. CDR1 is MNHEY, CDR2 SMNVEV, per germline (reference sequence). CDR3 sequence reads: CASSLGLAGGEQYF. CDR3 in DNA: TGTGCCAGCAGCTTAGGTCTAGCGGGAGGCGAGCAGTACTTC.